This entry lists 24 T cell receptor beta chains sequenced from one sample in a study of T cells in Graves' hyperthyroidism and ophthalmopathy. TCR beta CDR3 region amplification was performed from RNA transcripts. An initial round of RT-PCR targeting the TCR CDR3 relied on the HTBI primer set. TCRdb passed the multiplex PCR reads through MiXCR, listing each CDR3 protein once. This table has around 800,000 distinct CDR3 sequences, roughly 40% appearing once. Sequenced: blood. These TCRs come from a man in his late teens or twenties with Graves' hyperthyroidism.

Ten or more counts support this clonotype. The CDR3 loop reads CSAGGQGETQYF. DNA of the CDR3: TGCAGCGCCGGAGGGCAGGGAGAGACCCAGTACTTC. The chain has TRBV29-1 and TRBJ2-5; D is perhaps TRBD2 (6 bases). Deletions cut 7 bases from V and 4 bases from J, with 13 bases between. CDR3 length: 12 residues. CDR1 and CDR2 (germline): SQVTM, ANQGSEA.

Comment on this clonotype: A much larger clone differs from this one at a single base, so this may be a read error. V usage is TRBV25-1 and J usage is TRBJ1-1; the match to TRBD1 covers 8 bases. Germline CDR1 MGHDK, CDR2 SYGVNS. Trimming at V came to 8 bases and at J to 4 bases, leaving 15 bases not matched to a gene. The CDR3 extends over 16 amino acids. CDR3 protein: CASPRMTGEYGTEAFF. For the CDR3, the DNA is TGTGCCAGCCCCCGTATGACAGGGGAGTATGGCACTGAAGCTTTCTTT.

CDR3 bases: TGTGCCATCAAACCGACAGGGTCTTCGGAGACCCAGTACTTC. Protein: CAIKPTGSSETQYF. J is TRBJ2-5 and V is TRBV10-3; TRBD1 matches at 7 bases. The CDR3 length is 14 residues. Germline trimming cut 7 bases from V and 5 bases from J; bases unmatched to any gene: 10. The V gene's germline CDR1 is ENHRY and CDR2 SYGVKD.

This clonotype turned up a few times. The J gene is TRBJ2-7, the V gene TRBV14, with D unclear. The V end was cut by 1 base, the J end by 7 bases, with 11 bases between. CDR1 SGHDN and CDR2 FVKESK come from the germline V gene. CDR3 size: 13 residues. The CDR3 DNA sequence: TGTGCCAGCAGCCAAGCACGTAAAGCGGAGCAGTACTTC. Amino acid sequence: CASSQARKAEQYF.

Regarding this clonotype: Germline is not matched at one junction end, which may reflect a read error. V and J are TRBV9 and TRBJ1-1, with TRBD1 as a possible D gene (5 bases). Germline V gives CDR1 SGDLS, CDR2 YYNGEE. CDR3 length: 13 residues. CDR3 amino acids: CASSQDRGSEAFF. The CDR3 DNA reads as TGCGCCAGCAGCCAAGATCGGGGCTCTGAAGCTTTCTTT. The whole variable domain, remainder taken from reference TRBV9 and TRBJ1-1, is DSGVTQTPKHLITATGQRVTLRCSPRSGDLSVYWYQQSLDQGLQFLIQYYNGEERAKGNILERFSAQQFPDLHSELNLSSLELGDSALYFCASSQDRGSEAFFGQGTRLTVV.

This clonotype came up a few times. The chain links TRBV7-3 to TRBJ2-5; the match to TRBD2 covers 7 bases. The ends lost 5 bases at V and 4 bases at J; junction bases unmatched: 10. CDR1 is SGHTA, CDR2 FQGTGA, per germline. This CDR3 has 15 residues. The DNA of the CDR3 is TGTGCCAGCAGCCCCGCGGGAGTGGAACGAGAGACCCAGTACTTC. It is translated as CASSPAGVERETQYF.

At least ten counts were recorded for this clonotype. One end of the junction fails to match germline, which may point to a read error. The V call is TRBV2, the J call TRBJ2-7, with D unresolved. This CDR3 region has 12 residues. CDR1 and CDR2 from the germline V gene are SNHLY and FYNNEI. CDR3 residues: CASSEGGNEQYF. CDR3 in DNA: TGCGCCAGCAGTGAAGGTGGGAACGAGCAGTACTTC.

This chain connects TRBV9 to TRBJ1-2; weak D call: TRBD1 (5 bases). The V gene lost 4 bases and the J gene lost 2 bases, with 15 bases spanning the gap. The CDR3 extends over 15 amino acids. Germline CDR1 and CDR2: SGDLS and YYNGEE. Written as DNA, the CDR3 is TGTGCCAGCAGCCGAAATTTCGACAGAAACTATGGCTACACCTTC. Amino acid sequence: CASSRNFDRNYGYTF.

This clonotype was observed a few times. The chain employs TRBV20-1 and TRBJ2-7, with TRBD1 identical over 8 bases. From germline, CDR1 is DFQATT and CDR2 SNEGSKA (reference sequence). CDR3 size: 14 residues. V was pared by 6 bases and J by 4 bases, with 11 bases of the junction left unmatched. The CDR3 reads CSALTDRAEYEQYF. Written as DNA, the CDR3 is TGCAGTGCCCTAACGGACAGGGCGGAGTACGAGCAGTACTTC.

This clonotype was recorded a few times. This chain connects TRBV20-1 to TRBJ2-7; 7 bases agree with TRBD2. V was clipped by 1 base and J by 6 bases; unmatched bases: 12. The CDR3 consists of 15 residues. Germline-derived CDR1 and CDR2 are DFQATT and SNEGSKA (reference sequence). The DNA of the CDR3 is TGCAGTGCTAGAGGGGGACTATCATACGTTAGCGAGCAGTACTTC. Its translation: CSARGGLSYVSEQYF.

The chain couples TRBV2 to TRBJ1-4, with D maybe TRBD1 (6 bases). The ends were cut back, 0 bases at V and 0 bases at J, with 11 bases in the middle. CDR1 and CDR2 (germline): SNHLY, FYNNEI. This CDR3 contains 17 residues. CDR3: CASSEAGGYTTNEKLFF. The CDR3 nucleotides read TGTGCCAGCAGTGAAGCAGGGGGATATACAACTAATGAAAAACTGTTTTTT.

The table lists this clonotype with many counts. The chain recombines TRBV29-1 with TRBJ1-1; no reliable D call. Trimming pared 5 bases from V and 2 bases from J, leaving 6 bases between. The germline CDR1 and CDR2 sequences are SQVTM and ANQGSEA. The CDR3 contains 11 residues. The CDR3 DNA is TGCAGCGTTCTTGGAAACACTGAAGCTTTCTTT. It is translated as CSVLGNTEAFF.

This clonotype was found many times. Here the CDR3 DNA reads TGTGCCAGTAGTATCGCAGGGGTAGGAAATTCACCCCTCCACTTT. It encodes CASSIAGVGNSPLHF. The rearrangement links TRBV19 to TRBJ1-6; D is possibly TRBD1 (6 bases). V dropped 3 bases and J dropped 7 bases, with 13 bases sitting between them. Germline CDR1 reads LNHDA; CDR2 reads SQIVND (reference sequence). The CDR3 is 15 amino acids.

The J gene is TRBJ1-2, the V gene TRBV7-9; D gene ambiguous. The ends were cut back, 8 bases at V and 4 bases at J, with 14 bases in the middle. CDR1 and CDR2 from the germline V gene are SEHNR and FQNEAQ (reference sequence). The CDR3 runs to 13 residues. The CDR3 loop reads CASCTKGGYGYTF. The CDR3 nucleotides are TGTGCCAGCTGCACAAAGGGCGGCTATGGCTACACCTTC.

This clonotype was picked up a small number of times. V is TRBV2 and J is TRBJ2-7, with D perhaps assigned TRBD1 or TRBD2 (5 bases each). The V gene's germline CDR1 is SNHLY and CDR2 FYNNEI. The V end was cut by 8 bases, the J end by 3 bases, with 17 bases between. The CDR3 contains 14 residues. The CDR3 reads CASWPGTPHYEQYF. CDR3 coding DNA: TGTGCCAGCTGGCCCGGGACCCCCCACTACGAGCAGTACTTC.

This chain joins TRBV29-1 and TRBJ2-7, with 9 bases that match TRBD2. The trim removed 2 bases at V and 5 bases at J, leaving 4 bases unmatched. Germline loops: CDR1 SQVTM, CDR2 ANQGSEA. The CDR3 consists of 13 residues. Written as DNA, the CDR3 is TGCAGCGTTGAACTAGCGGGGCCCGACGAGCAGTACTTC. As protein: CSVELAGPDEQYF.

The table lists this clonotype with a few counts. The gene calls are TRBV6-5 and TRBJ2-5, with 8 bases fitting TRBD2. Germline CDR1 is MNHEY and CDR2 is SVGAGI. V trimming: 5 bases; J trimming: 5 bases; junction bases outside the gene matches: 7. The CDR3 spans 14 residues. The CDR3 sequence: CASSPAGGKETQYF. CDR3 bases: TGTGCCAGCAGTCCGGCGGGAGGCAAGGAGACCCAGTACTTC.

This clonotype was picked up a small number of times. The rearrangement links TRBV5-1 to TRBJ2-7; 11 bases line up with TRBD2. The CDR3 consists of 16 residues. With V trimmed by 5 bases and J by 5 bases, 12 bases remained unmatched. The germline CDR1 and CDR2 sequences are SGHRS and YFSETQ. Written as DNA, the CDR3 is TGCGCCAGCAGTACCGGGACTAGCGGAGGCCCGGACGAGCAGTACTTC. This encodes CASSTGTSGGPDEQYF.

This chain uses TRBV10-3 with TRBJ2-7; perhaps D is TRBD1 or TRBD2 (5 bases each). The germline gives CDR1 ENHRY, CDR2 SYGVKD. The CDR3 spans 17 residues. The V and J ends lost 10 bases and 1 base respectively, with 26 bases between them. The CDR3 protein is CASSPSPGRRTSYEQYF. The CDR3, as DNA: TGTGCCAGCAGCCCCAGCCCTGGGCGGAGGACATCCTACGAGCAGTACTTC.

V is TRBV11-2 and J is TRBJ2-2; D is unclear. The germline V and J ends were trimmed by 5 bases and 1 base, with 8 bases remaining between them. Germline CDR1 and CDR2: SGHAT and FQNNGV. The CDR3 spans 14 residues. CDR3 nucleotides: TGTGCCAGCAGCCCCCCGGAGAACACCGGGGAGCTGTTTTTT. It is translated as CASSPPENTGELFF.

This clonotype has at least ten counts. The V and J genes are TRBV2 and TRBJ2-5, with TRBD2 matching over 7 bases. This CDR3 is built from 12 residues. V was clipped by 7 bases and J by 4 bases; unmatched bases: 3. Germline-derived CDR1 and CDR2 are SNHLY and FYNNEI. In DNA, the CDR3 is TGTGCCAGCACCGGGGGGTCAGAGACCCAGTACTTC. It yields the protein CASTGGSETQYF.

This clonotype was seen more than once but under ten times. The chain recombines TRBV5-6 with TRBJ1-5; 7 nucleotides line up with TRBD1. Germline CDR1 SGHDT, CDR2 YYEEEE. The V gene end was trimmed by 4 bases and the J gene end by 4 bases; junction bases not matched to a gene: 5. This CDR3 contains 14 residues. The DNA of the CDR3 is TGTGCCAGCAGCGTCGGGACAGATAATCAGCCCCAGCATTTT. Translated: CASSVGTDNQPQHF.

This clonotype was counted a few times. The rearrangement joins TRBV7-9 to TRBJ2-2; either TRBD1 or TRBD2 may fit D (6 bases each). This CDR3 has 15 residues. Germline loops: CDR1 SEHNR, CDR2 FQNEAQ (reference sequence). Trimming pared 6 bases from V and 3 bases from J, leaving 14 bases between. CDR3 region: CASRKQGGYTGELFF. In DNA form, the CDR3 reads TGTGCCAGCAGGAAGCAAGGGGGGTACACCGGGGAGCTGTTTTTT.

This clonotype was detected a few times. The chain combines TRBV6-1 with TRBJ1-6, with a possible D match to TRBD1 (6 bases). CDR1 and CDR2 from the germline V gene are MNHNS and SASEGT. CDR3 size: 14 residues. V lost 5 bases and J 7 bases, leaving 12 bases between the germline ends. This CDR3 reads CASSFLTGNSPLHF. CDR3 DNA: TGTGCCAGCAGTTTTCTCACAGGGAATTCACCCCTCCACTTT.